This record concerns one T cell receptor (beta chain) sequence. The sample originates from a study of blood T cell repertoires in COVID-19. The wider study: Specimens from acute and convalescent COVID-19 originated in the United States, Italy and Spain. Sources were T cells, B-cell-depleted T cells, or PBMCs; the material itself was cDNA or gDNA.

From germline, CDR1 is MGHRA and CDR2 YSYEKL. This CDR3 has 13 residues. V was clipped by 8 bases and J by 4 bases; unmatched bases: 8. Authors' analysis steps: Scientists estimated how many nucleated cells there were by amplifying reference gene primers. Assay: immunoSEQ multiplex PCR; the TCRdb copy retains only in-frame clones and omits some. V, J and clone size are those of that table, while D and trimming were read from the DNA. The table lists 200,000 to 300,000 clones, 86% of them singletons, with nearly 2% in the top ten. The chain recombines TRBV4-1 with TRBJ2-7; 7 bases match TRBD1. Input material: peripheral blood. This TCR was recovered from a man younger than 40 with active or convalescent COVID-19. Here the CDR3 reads CASAWDRAYEQYF. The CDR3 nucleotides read TGCGCCAGCGCCTGGGACAGAGCATACGAGCAGTACTTC.